A single T cell receptor beta chain is shown here with its context. Its target is not known. A distinct unique molecular identifier was carried by each TCR cDNA molecule. TCRdb reanalysed the 5' RACE reads using MiXCR and keeps one entry per CDR3 protein. In the table there are around 110,000 distinct CDR3 sequences, 10% to 15% of which are singletons. Stated time point: blood at routine non-recurrence follow-up after resection. No cells were sorted before sequencing. The whole RNA sequenced was extracted from tumor, nontumor lung or frozen PBMC. Germline CDR1 SGHAT, CDR2 FQNNGV. V was shortened by 1 base and J by 0 bases, with 7 bases between the two germline ends. This CDR3 spans 14 amino acids. The data were taken from a study of spatial heterogeneity in lung cancer. Study observations and caveats: Ubiquitous expanded tumor TCRs surfaced in blood more at resection than they did at follow-up.

Sequences were derived from PBMCs, sampled at follow-up. V usage is TRBV11-2 and J usage is TRBJ2-7; D is unclear. The source is a male donor with early-stage non-small cell lung cancer. In DNA, the CDR3 is TGTGCCAGCAGCTTAGGTCAGAGCTCCTACGAGCAGTACTTC. This translates into CASSLGQSSYEQYF.